This T cell receptor (beta chain) was captured in a study of T cell responses to AZD1222 COVID-19 vaccine. Study-level results: CD4 TCRs covered the whole spike, strongest at regions 160-218 and 743-854. The study identified only five to seven AZD1222 recipients as seropositive at baseline. Repertoires were sampled only after the peak T cell response.

Remarks on this clone: What it recognizes is unknown.

Per the germline V gene, CDR1 is SQVTM and CDR2 is ANQGSEA. The CDR3 totals 14 residues. V was trimmed by 5 bases and J by 0 bases, leaving 11 bases between them. Data came from immunoSEQ multiplex PCR; TCRdb stores just in-frame clones and leaves some out. The sample includes roughly 120,000 clones, 70% to 90% of them seen just once. The chain links TRBV29-1 to TRBJ2-1; D may be TRBD2 (5 bases). The source of this sequence is an adult in good health. The sequences come from peripheral blood, collected on day 0 of AZD1222 vaccination. CDR3 sequence (DNA): TGCAGCGTTCCGGGGATCCCCTCCTACAATGAGCAGTTCTTC. It is translated as CSVPGIPSYNEQFF.